The clone carrying this T cell receptor beta chain was picked up many times. This CDR3 has 15 amino acids. Between the trimmed V and J ends, which lost 2 bases and 1 base, there was a span of 9 bases. MiXCR was run by TCRdb on the RT-PCR reads, yielding one entry per CDR3 protein. This table has more than 550,000 distinct CDR3 sequences, approximately 15% appearing once. The source of this sequence is a female donor in good health, serving as a healthy control. Sequenced: memory CD4+ T cells from blood. The rearrangement joins TRBV12-3 or TRBV12-4 to TRBJ1-5, with unresolved D. CDR3 amino acids: CASSLSQFSNQPQHF. The CDR3, as DNA: TGTGCCAGCAGTTTATCCCAGTTCAGCAATCAGCCCCAGCATTTT.